A selection of T cell receptor beta chains follows, all from one sample in a study of blood T cells in healthy people across ages. MiXCR, applied by TCRdb to the 5' RACE reads, yields one record per CDR3 protein. The sample lists 1,800,000 or so distinct CDR3 sequences; 30% to 40% were seen once. The sample comprised blood. These receptors originate from a human donor in good health. Both conserved end residues are part of each CDR3. Fields, in order: D gene, V gene, J gene, clone size, CDR3 DNA, CDR3 protein. A D gene is named only where the DNA matches it firmly. Clone size is shown for a subset of rows, as once, few, many or a class of expanded clone.

.	TRBV28	TRBJ2-5	few	TGTGCCAGCAGTTTGGAAGGGTTTGTCAGGGAGACCCAGTACTTC	CASSLEGFVRETQYF
TRBD2	TRBV4-2	TRBJ2-1	.	TGTGCCAGCAGCCAAGATTCAGCGGGGGGACGGAATGAGCAGTTCTTC	CASSQDSAGGRNEQFF
.	TRBV20-1	TRBJ2-3	.	TGCAGTGCTAGAGATCTCCTGACAGCTAGCACAGATACGCAGTATTTT	CSARDLLTASTDTQYF
TRBD2	TRBV6-2/TRBV6-3	TRBJ2-5	.	TGTGCCAGCAGTCGATCCGCGGGAGCGGGGTTAGAGACCCAGTACTTC	CASSRSAGAGLETQYF
TRBD2	TRBV4-2	TRBJ2-1	.	TGTGCCTGCAGCCAAGTAGCGGGTGGATCCTACAATGAGCAGTTCTTC	CACSQVAGGSYNEQFF
.	TRBV12-3/TRBV12-4	TRBJ1-4	few	TGTGCCAGCACCCGGTGGGGGGCGCGCACTAATGAAAAACTGTTTTTT	CASTRWGARTNEKLFF
TRBD2	TRBV5-1	TRBJ2-5	few	TGCGCCAGCAGCGAAAGAACTAGCGGGGGTAGCTTTCGAGAGACCCAGTACTTC	CASSERTSGGSFRETQYF
.	TRBV6-2/TRBV6-3	TRBJ2-1	few	TGTGCCAGCAGTTCCTATTCCGGTGAGCAGTTCTTC	CASSSYSGEQFF
TRBD2	TRBV20-1	TRBJ2-3	few	TGCAGTGCTAGAAAGGCGGCGGGGGGCGAGGATACGCAGTATTTT	CSARKAAGGEDTQYF
.	TRBV7-2	TRBJ1-1	few	TGTGCCAGCAGCTTAAACAGGGAGGCGACTGAAGCTTTCTTT	CASSLNREATEAFF
TRBD1	TRBV29-1	TRBJ2-7	few	TGCAGCGTTGCAGGGGGCGAACTCGGTTCTTACGGGCAGTACTTC	CSVAGGELGSYGQYF
TRBD1	TRBV29-1	TRBJ2-1	once	TGCAGCGTTGAATCTAGGGGACAGGGGAATGGTTATGAGCAGTTCTTC	CSVESRGQGNGYEQFF
.	TRBV20-1	TRBJ2-7	few	TGCAGTGCTAGCCCGGGACACCAAATCTACGAGCAGTACTTC	CSASPGHQIYEQYF
.	TRBV4-2	TRBJ2-1	.	TGTGCCAGCAACCAAGAGCGGAGGAATACCCACAATGAGCAGTTCTTC	CASNQERRNTHNEQFF
.	TRBV4-2	TRBJ2-1	.	TGTGCCAGCAGCCAAGAACTGGGTAGTTTCGAGGCCCGGTTGTACAATGAGCAGTTCTTC	CASSQELGSFEARLYNEQFF
.	TRBV7-2	TRBJ1-1	.	TGTGCCGGCAGCCCGGACGGGGAAAGGGGTGAAGCTTTCTTT	CAGSPDGERGEAFF
TRBD2	TRBV7-2	TRBJ2-5	.	TGTGCCAGCAGCGCTATGACTAGCGGGGGGTTCCAAGAGACCCAGTACTTC	CASSAMTSGGFQETQYF
.	TRBV2	TRBJ1-1	.	TGTGCCAGCAGTGTCCAGACAGGTGGATGGGCTGAAGCTTTCTTT	CASSVQTGGWAEAFF
.	TRBV20-1	TRBJ2-7	.	TGCAGTGCTACTGAGGACAGTAACGACGAGCAGTACTTC	CSATEDSNDEQYF
.	TRBV2	TRBJ1-1	.	TGTGCCAGCAGTGTAGAAGGACCGAACACTGAAGCTTTCTTT	CASSVEGPNTEAFF
TRBD1	TRBV5-6	TRBJ1-1	few	TGTGCCAGCAGCTTGACAGGGGCGGGTGGCACTGAAGCTTTCTTT	CASSLTGAGGTEAFF
.	TRBV19	TRBJ2-7	.	TGTGCCAGTAGTATAGCCCTCTTTAGGGGAGCCTACGAGCAGTACTTC	CASSIALFRGAYEQYF
.	TRBV10-3	TRBJ2-3	.	TGTGCCATCATGGGGCTGGGGACAGATACGCAGTATTTT	CAIMGLGTDTQYF
.	TRBV20-1	TRBJ1-1	.	TGCAGTGCTAGGTCCCTGACAGGCTGGGGCACTGAAGCTTTCTTT	CSARSLTGWGTEAFF
.	TRBV4-3	TRBJ2-7	.	TGCGCCAGCAGCCAAGATCTAGAAACCGAGCAGTACTTC	CASSQDLETEQYF
.	TRBV7-9	TRBJ1-2	.	TGTGCCAGCAGCTTTGAGGGGGTATATGGCTACACCTTC	CASSFEGVYGYTF
TRBD1	TRBV20-1	TRBJ1-5	.	TGCAGTGCTATGTCGACAGGGGGTGAGCAGCCCCAGCATTTT	CSAMSTGGEQPQHF
.	TRBV27	TRBJ1-2	.	TGTGCCAGCAGGTCGGGGGAATTAGGGAAGGGCTACACCTTC	CASRSGELGKGYTF
TRBD1	TRBV4-3	TRBJ1-2	few	TGCGCCAGCAGCCACGGGACAGAGGCCGGATGGGGCTACACCTTC	CASSHGTEAGWGYTF
.	TRBV5-5	TRBJ1-6	.	TGTGCCAGCAGCCCCTTTTTTGGGAGTGGGAATTCACCCCTCCACTTT	CASSPFFGSGNSPLHF
.	TRBV4-1	TRBJ2-7	few	TGCGCCAGCAGCCCCCTTTCAACAGGTCCCTACGAGCAGTACTTC	CASSPLSTGPYEQYF
.	TRBV6-5	TRBJ1-1	.	TGTGCCAGCAGTTTTGCAGGGAGCACTGAAGCTTTCTTT	CASSFAGSTEAFF
.	TRBV5-1	TRBJ1-1	.	TGCGCCACCAAGACGGGGGGCCCAAGTCAGGAAGCTTTCTTT	CATKTGGPSQEAFF
.	TRBV5-1	TRBJ1-2	few	TGCGCCAGCAGCCATGCGGGGGTAGACTATGGCTACACCTTC	CASSHAGVDYGYTF
TRBD1	TRBV10-3	TRBJ1-2	.	TGTGCCATCGCCGGGACAGAAGGCTATGGCTACACCTTC	CAIAGTEGYGYTF
TRBD1	TRBV7-2	TRBJ2-5	.	TGTGCCAGCAGCTCAGCGCAGGGGGCAAAGGAGACCCAGTACTTC	CASSSAQGAKETQYF
.	TRBV6-1	TRBJ1-1	.	TGTGCCAGCAGGAATAGATTTTTGGGTGGCGTTGGGGTGACTGAAGCTTTCTTT	CASRNRFLGGVGVTEAFF
.	TRBV7-2	TRBJ1-2	.	TGTGCCAGCAGCTTAGCCTTTACGGGCCCCTATGGCTACACCTTC	CASSLAFTGPYGYTF
TRBD1	TRBV6-1	TRBJ1-4	few	TGTGCCAGTGTCCGGGACAGGGGAGAAAAACTGTTTTTT	CASVRDRGEKLFF
TRBD1	TRBV28	TRBJ1-2	.	TGTGCCAGCAGTTTTATCGAAGCAGGGGGCTTAAGGGGAGGCTACACCTTC	CASSFIEAGGLRGGYTF